This TCR beta chain was captured by sequencing in a study of cytomegalovirus exposure and HLA in healthy donors. Germline CDR1 SEHNR, CDR2 FQNEAQ (reference sequence). The CDR3 runs 14 residues. Trimming stripped 5 bases from V and 6 bases from J, with 16 bases between. PCR primers comprised 60 Vbeta and 13 Jbeta primers. Data came from immunoSEQ multiplex PCR; TCRdb stores just in-frame clones and leaves some out. Altogether 75,000 to 90,000 clones are present, around 77% being singletons, with the ten largest covering 3% to 3.5%. The chain uses TRBV7-9 and TRBJ1-1, with D perhaps matching TRBD1 (5 bases). The sequencing sample was made of PBMCs. This receptor was taken from a man between 50 and 59 years old in good health and CMV-seronegative. CDR3 coding DNA: TGTGCCAGCAGCCCTGACCTTTGGGGGGCTGAAGCTTTCTTT. Amino acid sequence: CASSPDLWGAEAFF.